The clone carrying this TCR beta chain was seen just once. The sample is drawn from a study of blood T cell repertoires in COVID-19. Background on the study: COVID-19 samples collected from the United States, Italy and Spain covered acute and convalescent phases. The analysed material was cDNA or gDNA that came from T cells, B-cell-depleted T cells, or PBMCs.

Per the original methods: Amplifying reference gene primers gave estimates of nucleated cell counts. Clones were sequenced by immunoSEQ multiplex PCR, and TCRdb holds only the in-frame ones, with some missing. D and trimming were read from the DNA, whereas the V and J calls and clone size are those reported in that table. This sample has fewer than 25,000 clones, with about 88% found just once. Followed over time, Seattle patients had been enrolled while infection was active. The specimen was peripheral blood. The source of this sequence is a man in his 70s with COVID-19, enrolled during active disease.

Here the CDR3 reads CASSSPTGRNTEAFF. DNA for the CDR3: TGTGCCAGCAGTTCCCCGACAGGCAGGAACACTGAAGCTTTCTTT. The chain uses TRBV6-6 and TRBJ1-1, with D perhaps matching TRBD1 (6 bases). The CDR3 totals 15 residues. V was pared by 4 bases and J by 1 base, with 13 bases between. Looked up from germline, CDR1 is MNHNY and CDR2 is SVGAGI (reference sequence).